A selection of T cell receptor beta chains follows, all from one sample in a study of T cell responses to AZD1222 COVID-19 vaccine. Profiling relied on immunoSEQ multiplex PCR, and the TCRdb table lists in-frame clones only, not all of them. The sample holds some 120,000 clones, just under 90% seen once. The sequencing used peripheral blood, collected on day 0 of AZD1222 vaccination. The receptors shown here come from an adult in good health. CDR3s include the opening cysteine and the closing phenylalanine or tryptophan. A D gene is named only where the DNA matches it firmly. Expanded clones are given a class, and other clones once, few, many or no size at all.

.	TRBV7-9	.	TRBJ2-5	CASSDWQETQYF	TGTGCCAGCAGCGACTGGCAAGAGACCCAGTACTTC
.	TRBV11-1	.	TRBJ1-4	CASSLARGGSEKLFF	TGTGCCAGCAGCTTAGCGCGGGGAGGCAGTGAAAAACTGTTTTTT
.	TRBV6-1	TRBD2	TRBJ2-7	CASSEDPSGDYEQYF	TGTGCCAGCAGTGAAGATCCTAGCGGGGACTACGAGCAGTACTTC
.	TRBV19	TRBD1	TRBJ2-7	CASSTGGTGGNEQYF	TGTGCCAGTAGTACCGGAGGGACAGGGGGAAACGAGCAGTACTTC
.	TRBV18	.	TRBJ1-4	CASSPASLTTNEKLFF	TGTGCCAGCTCACCAGCATCGCTCACAACTAATGAAAAACTGTTTTTT
.	TRBV30	.	TRBJ2-7	CALEWDQTYEQYF	TGTGCCCTTGAGTGGGACCAGACCTACGAGCAGTACTTC
once	TRBV4-2	.	TRBJ2-3	CASSQVHQDPYPDTQYF	TGTGCCAGCAGCCAAGTCCATCAGGATCCCTATCCAGATACGCAGTATTTT
.	TRBV7-9	.	TRBJ1-1	CASSLNRDGDIAFF	TGTGCCAGCAGCTTGAATAGGGACGGGGATATAGCTTTCTTT
.	TRBV29-1	.	TRBJ2-7	CSVVGVSYEQYF	TGCAGCGTTGTTGGGGTCTCCTACGAGCAGTACTTC
.	TRBV27	.	TRBJ1-5	CAILRAAHQPQHF	TGTGCCATTCTAAGGGCAGCTCATCAGCCCCAGCATTTT
.	TRBV4-1	.	TRBJ1-1	CASSQGRNTEAFF	TGCGCCAGCAGCCAAGGCAGGAACACTGAAGCTTTCTTT
.	TRBV2	TRBD1	TRBJ2-3	CASRDRGAGTDTQYF	TGTGCCAGCAGGGACAGGGGCGCGGGCACAGATACGCAGTATTTT
.	TRBV15	TRBD1	TRBJ1-2	CATSRDRDGYGYTF	TGTGCCACCAGCAGGGACAGGGACGGGTATGGCTACACCTTC
.	TRBV6-5	.	TRBJ1-5	CASSYRAPGDQPQHF	TGTGCCAGCAGTTACAGGGCCCCAGGGGACCAGCCCCAGCATTTT
.	TRBV11-2	.	TRBJ2-7	CASSSLRVKSNEQYF	TGTGCCAGCAGCTCACTTAGGGTAAAGTCTAACGAGCAGTACTTC
.	TRBV3-1/TRBV3-2	.	TRBJ1-6	CASRLKGGGGSPLHF	TGTGCCAGCAGGTTAAAGGGAGGGGGGGGTTCACCCCTCCACTTT
.	TRBV5-4	.	TRBJ1-2	CASSLAEGNYGYTF	TGTGCCAGCAGCTTGGCCGAGGGGAACTATGGCTACACCTTC
.	TRBV18	.	TRBJ1-3	CASSPAQASSGNTIYF	TGTGCCAGCTCACCAGCGCAGGCCAGCTCTGGAAACACCATATATTTT
.	TRBV9	.	TRBJ1-6	CASSVGPNSYNSPLHF	TGTGCCAGCAGCGTAGGCCCAAACTCCTATAATTCACCCCTCCACTTT
.	TRBV19	.	TRBJ1-2	CASTPFTGGYYGYTF	TGTGCCAGTACCCCCTTTACCGGGGGCTACTATGGCTACACCTTC
.	TRBV10-1	.	TRBJ1-1	CASSESLDREAFF	TGCGCCAGCAGTGAGTCACTGGACCGTGAAGCTTTCTTT
.	TRBV7-9	.	TRBJ1-2	CASRPSGPGANYGYTF	TGTGCCAGCAGACCCTCCGGTCCGGGAGCTAACTATGGCTACACCTTC
.	TRBV7-9	.	TRBJ2-7	CASSPRESMPSYEQYF	TGTGCCAGCAGCCCTAGAGAAAGTATGCCCTCCTACGAGCAGTACTTC
.	TRBV5-5	.	TRBJ1-6	CASSLDTVRTLHF	TGTGCCAGCAGCTTGGACACTGTTCGGACCCTCCACTTT
.	TRBV6-5	TRBD1	TRBJ2-7	CASSYSDRGSYEQYF	TGTGCCAGCAGTTACTCTGACAGGGGCTCCTACGAGCAGTACTTC
.	TRBV28	TRBD1	TRBJ2-7	CASSLPGTGAYEQYF	TGTGCCAGCAGTTTGCCCGGGACAGGAGCCTACGAGCAGTACTTC
.	TRBV6-5	.	TRBJ1-4	CASSYSQEGKLFF	TGTGCCAGCAGTTACTCGCAGGAGGGAAAACTGTTTTTT
.	TRBV2	.	TRBJ1-5	CASGYSNQPQHF	TGTGCCAGCGGCTACAGCAATCAGCCCCAGCATTTT
.	TRBV3-1/TRBV3-2	.	TRBJ1-5	CASSQGPGLNQPQHF	TGTGCCAGCAGCCAAGGGCCAGGCCTTAATCAGCCCCAGCATTTT
.	TRBV5-1	.	TRBJ2-3	CASSLAADLGGDTQYF	TGCGCCAGCAGCTTGGCAGCGGACCTGGGTGGAGATACGCAGTATTTT
.	TRBV2	.	TRBJ2-2	CASSELQGNTGELFF	TGTGCCAGCAGTGAACTTCAGGGGAACACCGGGGAGCTGTTTTTT
.	TRBV5-1	.	TRBJ2-7	CASSAGRGYEQYF	TGCGCCAGCAGTGCCGGGAGAGGGTACGAGCAGTACTTC
few	TRBV30	.	TRBJ1-5	CAWSEDSHSNQPQHF	TGTGCCTGGAGTGAGGACAGCCATAGCAATCAGCCCCAGCATTTT
.	TRBV2	.	TRBJ2-5	CASRPGPRAETQYF	TGCGCCAGCAGACCGGGACCTCGGGCGGAGACCCAGTACTTC
.	TRBV7-2	TRBD2	TRBJ2-2	CASSRPPGAGTGELFF	TGTGCCAGCAGCCGCCCTCCCGGAGCGGGGACCGGGGAGCTGTTTTTT
.	TRBV10-2	.	TRBJ2-3	CACMGPSTDTQYF	TGCGCCTGCATGGGACCTAGCACAGATACGCAGTATTTT
.	TRBV7-2	.	TRBJ2-5	CASSLSRLETQYF	TGTGCCAGCAGCTTATCGAGGCTGGAGACCCAGTACTTC